This T cell receptor beta chain comes out of a study of T cells in Graves' hyperthyroidism and ophthalmopathy. Amplified TCR beta CDR3 regions came from RNA transcripts. Using the HTBI primer set, a first-round RT-PCR was run on the TCR CDR3. TCRdb re-analysed the multiplex PCR reads in MiXCR, keeping a single row per CDR3 protein. This sample has hundreds of thousands of distinct CDR3 sequences; over 35% occur once, and the top ten carry around 9.3%. In making diagnoses, clinical symptoms, serum thyroxine and TRAb, thyroid ultrasound and orbital computed tomography were all used. This clonotype was detected only a few times. The TCR was taken from a man younger than 30 with Graves' hyperthyroidism. The sequencing sample was made of blood.

CDR3 DNA: TGTGCCAGCAGTTACTCGAGGCAGGCAGAGACCCAGTACTTC. This sequence encodes CASSYSRQAETQYF. This chain links TRBV6-5 with TRBJ2-5; D not resolved. V was trimmed by 0 bases and J by 4 bases, leaving 9 bases between them. The CDR3 consists of 14 residues. Germline CDR1 MNHEY, CDR2 SVGAGI.